This is a list of T cell receptor beta chains from one sample in a study of blood T cell repertoires in COVID-19. Measured with immunoSEQ multiplex PCR; TCRdb has only the in-frame clones, and not every one. This table has some 290,000 clones, roughly nine tenths appearing once. The sample taken for sequencing was peripheral blood. The receptors were gathered from a woman aged 25 to 39 with COVID-19, enrolled during active disease. Both conserved end residues are part of each CDR3. Fields, in order: CDR3 protein, CDR3 DNA, J gene, clone size, D gene, V gene. The D gene is left open where the match is weak. Expanded clones get a size class; other rows say once, few or many, or leave the size out.

CDR3 protein: CASSPLRGIHEQYF
CDR3 DNA: TGTGCCAGCAGTCCCCTAAGGGGGATCCACGAGCAGTACTTC
J gene: TRBJ2-7
clone size: .
D gene: .
V gene: TRBV27

CDR3 protein: CASSPRVGTQYF
CDR3 DNA: TGTGCCAGCTCACCTCGGGTCGGTACGCAGTATTTT
J gene: TRBJ2-3
clone size: once
D gene: .
V gene: TRBV18

CDR3 protein: CASSETGFRSTEAFF
CDR3 DNA: TGTGCCAGCAGTGAGACAGGGTTTAGAAGCACTGAAGCTTTCTTT
J gene: TRBJ1-1
clone size: .
D gene: TRBD1
V gene: TRBV6-4

CDR3 protein: CASSPVGGINYGYTF
CDR3 DNA: TGTGCCAGCAGCCCCGTGGGGGGGATTAACTATGGCTACACCTTC
J gene: TRBJ1-2
clone size: .
D gene: .
V gene: TRBV14

CDR3 protein: CASSQTDRYTEAFF
CDR3 DNA: TGTGCCAGCAGCCAGACAGACAGATACACTGAAGCTTTCTTT
J gene: TRBJ1-1
clone size: once
D gene: .
V gene: TRBV9

CDR3 protein: CASSDVTGGGTDTQYF
CDR3 DNA: TGCGCCAGCAGCGACGTGACAGGGGGGGGCACAGATACGCAGTATTTT
J gene: TRBJ2-3
clone size: .
D gene: TRBD1
V gene: TRBV4-1

CDR3 protein: CASSVVPTSGGGDEQFF
CDR3 DNA: TGTGCCAGCAGCGTAGTGCCGACTAGCGGGGGTGGAGATGAGCAGTTCTTC
J gene: TRBJ2-1
clone size: .
D gene: TRBD2
V gene: TRBV9

CDR3 protein: CASSDRTGDNEQFF
CDR3 DNA: TGCGCCAGCAGCGACCGGACAGGAGACAATGAGCAGTTCTTC
J gene: TRBJ2-1
clone size: .
D gene: TRBD1
V gene: TRBV5-1

CDR3 protein: CASSPPVGEDSPLHF
CDR3 DNA: TGTGCCAGCTCACCACCCGTAGGAGAGGATTCACCCCTCCACTTT
J gene: TRBJ1-6
clone size: .
D gene: .
V gene: TRBV18

CDR3 protein: CASSTGTGGFEQYF
CDR3 DNA: TGTGCCAGTTCGACCGGGACAGGGGGTTTCGAGCAGTACTTC
J gene: TRBJ2-7
clone size: .
D gene: TRBD1
V gene: TRBV19